Presented here are 11 T cell receptor beta chains from one specimen sequenced in a study of T cells in Graves' hyperthyroidism and ophthalmopathy. Researchers took RNA transcripts and amplified the TCR beta CDR3 regions from them. An initial round of RT-PCR targeting the TCR CDR3 relied on the HTBI primer set. TCRdb reanalysed the multiplex PCR reads using MiXCR and keeps one entry per CDR3 protein. The sample shows hundreds of thousands of distinct CDR3 sequences, about 20% of them seen only once. Source material: blood. These receptor sequences come from a young woman with Graves' hyperthyroidism.

The chain combines TRBV20-1 with TRBJ2-7, with D possibly matching TRBD2 (6 bases). V gave up 1 base and J gave up 3 bases, with 10 bases separating them. Germline V CDR1 and CDR2: DFQATT, SNEGSKA (reference sequence). This CDR3 spans 13 amino acids. CDR3 sequence: CSARGRRDYEQYF. CDR3 sequence (DNA): TGCAGTGCTAGAGGAAGGCGGGACTACGAGCAGTACTTC.

This clonotype was recorded at least ten times. CDR3 in amino acids: CSAARHSPNQPQHF. CDR3 sequence (DNA): TGCAGTGCTGCCCGTCACTCGCCTAATCAGCCCCAGCATTTT. V gene TRBV20-1 combines with J gene TRBJ1-5, with unresolved D. Per germline, CDR1 DFQATT and CDR2 SNEGSKA (reference sequence). The CDR3 has 14 residues. Trimming pared 5 bases from V and 4 bases from J, leaving 15 bases between.

This clonotype was seen a few times. This rearrangement joins TRBV3-1 to TRBJ2-7, with D tentatively TRBD1 (5 bases). Per the germline V gene, CDR1 is LGHDT and CDR2 is YNNKEL (reference sequence). V lost 1 base and J lost 5, with 12 bases in between. The CDR3 sequence is 14 residues long. The DNA of the CDR3 is TGTGCCAGCAGCCAAGTGACAGCCGCCCACGAGCAGTACTTC. Encoded protein: CASSQVTAAHEQYF.

The V and J genes are TRBV27 and TRBJ2-7, with TRBD1 as a possible D gene (6 bases). CDR1 is MNHEY, CDR2 SMNVEV, per germline (reference sequence). The CDR3 has 11 amino acids. The V end was cut by 7 bases, the J end by 6 bases, with 10 bases between. The CDR3 DNA is TGTGCCAGCAAGGGGGTCGCCGAGCAGTACTTC. This sequence encodes CASKGVAEQYF.

CDR3 in amino acids: CASGRREGYTF. The CDR3 DNA is TGTGCCAGCGGCCGGCGGGAAGGCTACACCTTC. The rearrangement links TRBV6-1 to TRBJ1-2; D is ambiguous. Per germline, CDR1 MNHNS and CDR2 SASEGT. The CDR3 is 11 residues long. Trimming stripped 8 bases from V and 8 bases from J, with 12 bases between.

Many counts were recorded for this clonotype. The rearrangement links TRBV27 to TRBJ1-2, with D perhaps matching TRBD1 (6 bases). The V end was cut by 3 bases, the J end by 0 bases, with 32 bases between. Germline values: CDR1 MNHEY, CDR2 SMNVEV (reference sequence). There are 22 residues in the CDR3. The CDR3 nucleotides read TGTGCCAGCAGTTTTTCGAGATGGTATATTGGGACATTTGGTTTACCTAACTATGGCTACACCTTC. It is translated as CASSFSRWYIGTFGLPNYGYTF.

This clonotype was detected many times. The rearrangement joins TRBV29-1 to TRBJ1-1; 7 bases are a match to TRBD1. From germline, CDR1 is SQVTM and CDR2 ANQGSEA. Trimming took 5 bases from V and 4 from J; bases not matched to a gene: 4. The CDR3 totals 12 residues. CDR3 coding DNA: TGCAGCGTTACGACAGGGCCCACTGAAGCTTTCTTT. It is translated as CSVTTGPTEAFF.

A remark on this clonotype: The junction shows a germline mismatch at one end, possibly a read error. The V gene is TRBV6-1, the J gene TRBJ1-2; D gene uncertain. The CDR3 is 12 residues long. The germline V gene encodes CDR1 MNHNS and CDR2 SASEGT. CDR3 DNA sequence: TGTGCCACCAGTGACCCGGGCCTTGGCTACACCTTC. It translates to CATSDPGLGYTF.

The count of this clonotype is one. The J gene is TRBJ1-2, the V gene TRBV24-1; the D is unclear. V was pared by 1 base and J by 1 base, with 6 bases between. Germline-derived CDR1 and CDR2 are KGHDR and SFDVKD. The CDR3 spans 14 residues. The CDR3 is CATSDFPVNYGYTF. The DNA of the CDR3 is TGTGCCACCAGTGATTTTCCCGTTAACTATGGCTACACCTTC.

This clonotype was seen repeatedly, ten times or more. The CDR3 DNA is TGCAGTGGGGGTCGAGCGGGGGCCTACGAGCAGTACTTC. Encoded protein: CSGGRAGAYEQYF. J is TRBJ2-7 and V is TRBV20-1; 8 positions agree with TRBD2. The junction had 7 bases not matched to a gene; V was cut back by 7 bases and J by 2 bases. From germline, CDR1 is DFQATT and CDR2 SNEGSKA (reference sequence). This CDR3 has 13 residues.

About this clonotype: This is likely a read error, given that the CDR3 carries no conserved phenylalanine or tryptophan at its end. This CDR3 is CASSSRRVAGSGDTQYC. DNA for the CDR3: TGTGCCAGCAGCTCCCGGAGGGTAGCGGGGTCGGGAGATACGCAGTATTGT. The chain recombines TRBV2 with TRBJ2-3; TRBD2 aligns across 8 bases. Germline CDR1 SNHLY, CDR2 FYNNEI. The V segment lost 6 bases and the J segment 5 bases; nucleotides outside the gene matches: 16. This CDR3 is 17 amino acids long.